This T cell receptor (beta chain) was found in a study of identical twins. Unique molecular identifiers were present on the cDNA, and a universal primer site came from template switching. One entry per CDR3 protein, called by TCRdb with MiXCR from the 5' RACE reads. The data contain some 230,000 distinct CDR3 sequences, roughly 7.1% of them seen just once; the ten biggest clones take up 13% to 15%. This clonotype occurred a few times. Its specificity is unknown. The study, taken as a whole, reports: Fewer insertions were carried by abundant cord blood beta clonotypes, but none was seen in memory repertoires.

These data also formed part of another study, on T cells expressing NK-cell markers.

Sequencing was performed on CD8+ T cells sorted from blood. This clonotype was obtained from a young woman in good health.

For the CDR3, the DNA is TGCGCCAGCAGCCAAGTTTACAGGGTAACCTACAATGAGCAGTTCTTC. Translation: CASSQVYRVTYNEQFF. The chain carries TRBV4-3 and TRBJ2-1, with D maybe TRBD1 (6 bases). V lost 1 base, J lost 2 bases, and 12 bases lay in between. In germline, CDR1 is LGHNA, CDR2 YSLEER. The CDR3 covers 16 residues.